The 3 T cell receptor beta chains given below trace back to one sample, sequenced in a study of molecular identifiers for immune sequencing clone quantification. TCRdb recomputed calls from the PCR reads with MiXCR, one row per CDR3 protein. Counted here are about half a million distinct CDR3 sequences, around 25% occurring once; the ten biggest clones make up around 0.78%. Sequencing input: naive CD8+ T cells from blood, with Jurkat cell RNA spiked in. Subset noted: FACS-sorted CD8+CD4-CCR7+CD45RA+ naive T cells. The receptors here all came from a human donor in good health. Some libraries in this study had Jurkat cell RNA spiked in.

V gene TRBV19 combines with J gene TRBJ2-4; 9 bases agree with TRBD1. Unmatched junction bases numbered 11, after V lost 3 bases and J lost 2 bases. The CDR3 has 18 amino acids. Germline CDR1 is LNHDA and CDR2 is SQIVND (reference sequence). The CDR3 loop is CASSIVGVQGATKNIQYF. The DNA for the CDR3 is TGTGCCAGTAGTATCGTTGGGGTACAGGGGGCGACCAAAAACATTCAGTACTTC.

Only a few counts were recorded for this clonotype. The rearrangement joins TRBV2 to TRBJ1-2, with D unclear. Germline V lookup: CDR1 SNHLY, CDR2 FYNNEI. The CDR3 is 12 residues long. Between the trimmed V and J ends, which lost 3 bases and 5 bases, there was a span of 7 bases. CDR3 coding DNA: TGTGCCAGCAGTGACATCCCATATGGCTACACCTTC. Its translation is CASSDIPYGYTF.

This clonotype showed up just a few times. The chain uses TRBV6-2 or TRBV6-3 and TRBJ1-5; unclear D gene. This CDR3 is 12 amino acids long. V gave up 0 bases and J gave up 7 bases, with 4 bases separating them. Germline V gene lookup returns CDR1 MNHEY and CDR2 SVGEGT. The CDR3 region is CASSYSKQPQHF. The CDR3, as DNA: TGTGCCAGCAGTTACTCTAAGCAGCCCCAGCATTTT.